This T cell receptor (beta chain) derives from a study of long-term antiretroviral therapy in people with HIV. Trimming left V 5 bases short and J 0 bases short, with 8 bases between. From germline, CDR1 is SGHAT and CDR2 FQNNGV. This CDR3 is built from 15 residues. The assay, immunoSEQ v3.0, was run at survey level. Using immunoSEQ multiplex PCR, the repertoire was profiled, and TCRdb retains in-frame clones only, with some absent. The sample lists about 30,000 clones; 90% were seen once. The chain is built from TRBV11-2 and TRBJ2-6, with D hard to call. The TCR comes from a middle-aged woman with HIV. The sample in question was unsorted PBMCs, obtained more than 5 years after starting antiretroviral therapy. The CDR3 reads CASSLGRSGANVLTF. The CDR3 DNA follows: TGTGCCAGCAGCCTAGGGCGCTCTGGGGCCAACGTCCTGACTTTC.